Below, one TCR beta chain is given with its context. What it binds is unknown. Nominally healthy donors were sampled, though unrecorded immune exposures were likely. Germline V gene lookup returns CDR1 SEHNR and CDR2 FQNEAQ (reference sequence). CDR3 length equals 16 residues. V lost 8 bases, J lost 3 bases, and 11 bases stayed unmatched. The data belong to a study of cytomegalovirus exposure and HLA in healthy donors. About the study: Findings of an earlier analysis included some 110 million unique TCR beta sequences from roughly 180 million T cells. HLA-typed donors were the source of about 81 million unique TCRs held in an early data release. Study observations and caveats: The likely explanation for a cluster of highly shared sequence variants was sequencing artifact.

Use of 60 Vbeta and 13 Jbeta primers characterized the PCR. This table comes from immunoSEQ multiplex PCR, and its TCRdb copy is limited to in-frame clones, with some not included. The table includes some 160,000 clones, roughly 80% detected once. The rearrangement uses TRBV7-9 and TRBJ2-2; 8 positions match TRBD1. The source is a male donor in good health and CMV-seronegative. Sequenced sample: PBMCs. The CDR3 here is CASDRPTGGDTGELFF. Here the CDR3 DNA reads TGTGCCAGCGACAGACCCACAGGGGGTGACACCGGGGAGCTGTTTTTT.